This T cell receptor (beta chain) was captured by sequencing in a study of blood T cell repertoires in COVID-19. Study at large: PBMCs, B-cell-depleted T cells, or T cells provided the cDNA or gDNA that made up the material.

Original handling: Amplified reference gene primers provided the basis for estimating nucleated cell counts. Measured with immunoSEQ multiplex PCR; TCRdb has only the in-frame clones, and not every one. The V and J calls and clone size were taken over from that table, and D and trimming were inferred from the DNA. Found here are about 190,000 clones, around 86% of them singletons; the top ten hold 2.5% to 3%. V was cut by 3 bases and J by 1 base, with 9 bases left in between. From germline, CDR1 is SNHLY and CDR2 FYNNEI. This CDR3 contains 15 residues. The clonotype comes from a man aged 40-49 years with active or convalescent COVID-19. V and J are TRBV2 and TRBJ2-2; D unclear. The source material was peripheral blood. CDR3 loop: CASSDRHWNTGELFF. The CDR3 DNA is TGTGCCAGCAGTGATAGACATTGGAACACCGGGGAGCTGTTTTTT. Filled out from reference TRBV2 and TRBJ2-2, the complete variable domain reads EPEVTQTPSHQVTQMGQEVILRCVPISNHLYFYWYRQILGQKVEFLVSFYNNEISEKSEIFDDQFSVERPDGSNFTLKIRSTKLEDSAMYFCASSDRHWNTGELFFGEGSRLTVL.